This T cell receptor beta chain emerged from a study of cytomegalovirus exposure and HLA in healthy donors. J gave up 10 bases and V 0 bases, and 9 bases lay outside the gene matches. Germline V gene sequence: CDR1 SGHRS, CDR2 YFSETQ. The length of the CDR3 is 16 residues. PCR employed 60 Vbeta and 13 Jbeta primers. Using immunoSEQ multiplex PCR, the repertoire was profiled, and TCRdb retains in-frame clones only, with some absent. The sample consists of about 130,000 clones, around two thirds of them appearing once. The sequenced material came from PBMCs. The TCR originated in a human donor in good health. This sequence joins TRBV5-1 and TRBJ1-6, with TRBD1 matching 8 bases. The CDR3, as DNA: TGCGCCAGCAGCTTGGACCCCCAGGGGGCAGGATCACCCCTCCACTTT. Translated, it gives CASSLDPQGAGSPLHF.